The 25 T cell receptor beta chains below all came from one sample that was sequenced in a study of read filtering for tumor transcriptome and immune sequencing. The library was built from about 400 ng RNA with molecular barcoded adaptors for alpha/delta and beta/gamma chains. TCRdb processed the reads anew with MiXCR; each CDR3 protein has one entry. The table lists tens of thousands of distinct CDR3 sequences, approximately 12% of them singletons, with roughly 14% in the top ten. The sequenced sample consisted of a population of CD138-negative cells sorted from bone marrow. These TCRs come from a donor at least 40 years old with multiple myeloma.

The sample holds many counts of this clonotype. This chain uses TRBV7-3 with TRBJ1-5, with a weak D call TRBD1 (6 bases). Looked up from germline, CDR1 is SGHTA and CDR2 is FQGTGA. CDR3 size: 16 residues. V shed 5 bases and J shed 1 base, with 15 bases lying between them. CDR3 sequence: CASSRYRVKSNQPQHF. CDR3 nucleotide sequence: TGTGCCAGCAGCCGGTACAGGGTTAAGAGCAATCAGCCCCAGCATTTT.

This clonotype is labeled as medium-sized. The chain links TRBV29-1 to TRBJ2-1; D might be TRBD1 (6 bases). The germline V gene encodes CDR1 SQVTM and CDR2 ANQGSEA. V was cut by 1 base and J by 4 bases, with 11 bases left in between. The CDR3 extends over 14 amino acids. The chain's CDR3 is CSVEGVQGYNEQFF. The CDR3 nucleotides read TGCAGCGTTGAAGGGGTACAGGGATACAATGAGCAGTTCTTC.

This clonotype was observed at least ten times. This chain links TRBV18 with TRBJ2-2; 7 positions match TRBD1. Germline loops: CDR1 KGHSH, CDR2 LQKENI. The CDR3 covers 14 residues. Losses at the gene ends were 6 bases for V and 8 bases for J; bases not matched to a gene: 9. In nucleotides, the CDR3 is TGTGCCAGCTCTTTGGGACAGACATCGGGGGAGCTGTTTTTT. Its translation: CASSLGQTSGELFF.

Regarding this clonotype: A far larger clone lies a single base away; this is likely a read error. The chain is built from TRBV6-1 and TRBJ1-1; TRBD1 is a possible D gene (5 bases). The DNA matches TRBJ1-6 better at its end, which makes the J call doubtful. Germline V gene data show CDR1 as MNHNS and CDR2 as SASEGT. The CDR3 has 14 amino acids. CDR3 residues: CASSEAQDVPPLHF. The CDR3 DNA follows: TGTGCCAGCAGTGAGGCACAGGACGTGCCACCCCTCCACTTT.

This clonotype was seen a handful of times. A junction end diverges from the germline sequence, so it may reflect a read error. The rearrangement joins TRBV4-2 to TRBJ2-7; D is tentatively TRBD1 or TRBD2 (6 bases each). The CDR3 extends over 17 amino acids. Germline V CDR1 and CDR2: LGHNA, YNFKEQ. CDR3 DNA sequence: TGTGCCAGCAGCCAAGTAGGTCGGCGGGATGGGGGGCACGAGCAGCACTTC. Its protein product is CASSQVGRRDGGHEQHF.

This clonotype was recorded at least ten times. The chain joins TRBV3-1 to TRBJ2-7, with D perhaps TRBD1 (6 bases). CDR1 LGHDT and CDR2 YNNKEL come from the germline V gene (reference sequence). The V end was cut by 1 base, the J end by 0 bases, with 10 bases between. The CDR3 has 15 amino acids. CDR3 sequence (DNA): TGTGCCAGCAGCCAAGGAGGGACAACCTCCTACGAGCAGTACTTC. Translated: CASSQGGTTSYEQYF.

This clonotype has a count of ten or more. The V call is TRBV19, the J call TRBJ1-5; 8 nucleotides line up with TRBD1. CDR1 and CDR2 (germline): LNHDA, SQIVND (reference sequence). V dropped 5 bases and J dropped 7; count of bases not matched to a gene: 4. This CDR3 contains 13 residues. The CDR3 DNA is TGTGCCAGTAGTGCGGACAGGGAACAGCCCCAGCATTTT. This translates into CASSADREQPQHF.

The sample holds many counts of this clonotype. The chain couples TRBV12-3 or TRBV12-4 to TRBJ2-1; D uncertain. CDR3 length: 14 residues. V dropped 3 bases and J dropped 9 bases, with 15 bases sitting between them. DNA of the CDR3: TGTGCCAGCAGTTTCCGCTTTGGGCGAGGTGAGCAGTTCTTC. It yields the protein CASSFRFGRGEQFF.

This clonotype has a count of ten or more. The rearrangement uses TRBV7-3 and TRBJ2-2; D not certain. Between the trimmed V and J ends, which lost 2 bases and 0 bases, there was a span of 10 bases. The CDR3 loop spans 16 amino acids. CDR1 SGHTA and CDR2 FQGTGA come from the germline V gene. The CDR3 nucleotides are TGTGCCAGCAGCTTACAATCAGGCGCGAACACCGGGGAGCTGTTTTTT. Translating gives CASSLQSGANTGELFF.

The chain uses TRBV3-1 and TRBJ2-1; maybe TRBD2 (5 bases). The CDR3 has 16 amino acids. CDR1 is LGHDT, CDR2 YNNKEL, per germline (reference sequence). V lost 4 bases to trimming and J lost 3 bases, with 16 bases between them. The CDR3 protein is CASSREAEGNYNEQFF. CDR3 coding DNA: TGTGCCAGCAGCCGAGAAGCAGAGGGAAACTACAATGAGCAGTTCTTC.

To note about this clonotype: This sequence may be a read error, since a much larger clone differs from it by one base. The CDR3 spells CASNPLRDNTEAFF. The CDR3 DNA reads as TGTGCCAGCAACCCTCTCCGGGACAACACTGAAGCTTTCTTT. The rearrangement uses TRBV7-9 and TRBJ1-1; possible D gene TRBD1, 5 bases. V gave up 7 bases and J gave up 2 bases, with 14 bases separating them. Looked up from germline, CDR1 is SEHNR and CDR2 is FQNEAQ (reference sequence). The length of the CDR3 is 14 residues.

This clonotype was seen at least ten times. The CDR3 nucleotides read TGTGCCAGCAGAAACGACCGGAGCTCCTACAATGAGCAGTTCTTC. Amino acids: CASRNDRSSYNEQFF. This chain connects TRBV28 to TRBJ2-1; no reliable D call. Trimming pared 6 bases from V and 0 bases from J, leaving 12 bases between. The CDR3 has 15 residues. CDR1 is MDHEN, CDR2 SYDVKM, per germline.

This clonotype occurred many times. CDR3 DNA: TGCGCCAGCAGCCAGCCCCTCCTCGCGAACACCGGGGAGCTGTTTTTT. Amino acid sequence: CASSQPLLANTGELFF. This rearrangement joins TRBV4-1 to TRBJ2-2; D remains unclear. With 3 bases removed from V and 0 bases from J, the gap between germline ends came to 11 bases. The CDR3 has 16 amino acids. Germline V gene lookup returns CDR1 MGHRA and CDR2 YSYEKL.

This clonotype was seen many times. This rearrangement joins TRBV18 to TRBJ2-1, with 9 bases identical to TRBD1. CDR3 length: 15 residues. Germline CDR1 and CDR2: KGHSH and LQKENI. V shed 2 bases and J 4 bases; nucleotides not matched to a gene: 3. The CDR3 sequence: CASSPGQGQYNEQFF. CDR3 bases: TGTGCCAGCTCACCAGGACAGGGGCAGTACAATGAGCAGTTCTTC.

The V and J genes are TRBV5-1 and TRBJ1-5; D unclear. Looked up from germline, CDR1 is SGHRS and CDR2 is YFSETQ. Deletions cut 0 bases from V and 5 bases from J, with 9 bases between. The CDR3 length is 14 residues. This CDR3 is CASSLGLRDQPQHF. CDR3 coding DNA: TGCGCCAGCAGCTTGGGGTTAAGGGATCAGCCCCAGCATTTT.

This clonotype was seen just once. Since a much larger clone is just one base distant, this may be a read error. CDR3 residues: CSASGEAGNTVYF. In DNA, the CDR3 is TGCAGTGCTAGTGGAGAGGCTGGAAACACCGTATATTTT. The chain has TRBV20-1 and TRBJ1-3; the D is unclear. CDR1 and CDR2 from the germline V gene are DFQATT and SNEGSKA (reference sequence). This CDR3 spans 13 amino acids.

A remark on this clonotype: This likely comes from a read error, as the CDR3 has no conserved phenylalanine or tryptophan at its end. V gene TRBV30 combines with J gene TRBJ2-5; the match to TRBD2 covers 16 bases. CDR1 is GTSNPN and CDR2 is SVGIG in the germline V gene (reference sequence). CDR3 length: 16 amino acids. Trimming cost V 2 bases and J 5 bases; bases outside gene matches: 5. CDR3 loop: CAWSPGLAGGKETQYL. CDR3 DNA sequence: TGTGCCTGGAGTCCGGGACTAGCGGGAGGGAAGGAGACCCAGTACCTC.

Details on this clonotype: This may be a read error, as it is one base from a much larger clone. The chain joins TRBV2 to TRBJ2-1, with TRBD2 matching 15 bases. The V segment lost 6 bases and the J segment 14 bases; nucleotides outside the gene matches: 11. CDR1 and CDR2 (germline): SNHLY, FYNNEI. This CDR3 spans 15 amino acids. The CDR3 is CASSFPGLAGGGEFF. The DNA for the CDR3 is TGTGCCAGCAGCTTCCCCGGACTAGCGGGAGGGGGAGAGTTCTTC.

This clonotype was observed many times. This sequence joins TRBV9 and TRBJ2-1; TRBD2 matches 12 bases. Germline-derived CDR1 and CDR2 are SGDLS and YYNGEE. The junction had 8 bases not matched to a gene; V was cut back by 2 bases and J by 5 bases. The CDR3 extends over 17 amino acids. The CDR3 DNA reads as TGTGCCAGCAGCGTCGGACTAGCGGGATTCCTTCACAATGAGCAGTTCTTC. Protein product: CASSVGLAGFLHNEQFF. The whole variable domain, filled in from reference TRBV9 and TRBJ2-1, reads DSGVTQTPKHLITATGQRVTLRCSPRSGDLSVYWYQQSLDQGLQFLIQYYNGEERAKGNILERFSAQQFPDLHSELNLSSLELGDSALYFCASSVGLAGFLHNEQFFGPGTRLTVL.

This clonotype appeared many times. The CDR3 DNA follows: TGCAGTGCTAGAGATCCTAGTACCTACGAGCAGTACTTC. It specifies CSARDPSTYEQYF. The rearrangement joins TRBV20-1 to TRBJ2-7; the D is unclear. Per the germline V gene, CDR1 is DFQATT and CDR2 is SNEGSKA (reference sequence). The CDR3 length is 13 residues. V lost 0 bases and J lost 2, with 8 bases in between.

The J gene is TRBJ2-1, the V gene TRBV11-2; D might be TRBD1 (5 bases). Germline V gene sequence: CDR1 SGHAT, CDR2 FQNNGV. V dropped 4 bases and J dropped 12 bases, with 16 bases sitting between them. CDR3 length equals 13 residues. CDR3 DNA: TGTGCCAGCAGCTCAGACAGTAACGATGGGCAGTTCTTC. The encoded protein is CASSSDSNDGQFF.

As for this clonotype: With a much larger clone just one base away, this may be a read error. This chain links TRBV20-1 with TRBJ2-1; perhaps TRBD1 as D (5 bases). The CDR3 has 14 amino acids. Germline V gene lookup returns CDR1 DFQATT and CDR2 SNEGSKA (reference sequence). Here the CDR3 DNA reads TGCAGTGCCTCAGGGCAAACTTTCTACAATGGGCAGTTCTTC. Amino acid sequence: CSASGQTFYNGQFF.

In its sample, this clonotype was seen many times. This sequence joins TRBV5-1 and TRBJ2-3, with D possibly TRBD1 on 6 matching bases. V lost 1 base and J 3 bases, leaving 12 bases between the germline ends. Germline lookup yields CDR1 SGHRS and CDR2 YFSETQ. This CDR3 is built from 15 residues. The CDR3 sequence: CASSLRQGRTDTQYF. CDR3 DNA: TGCGCCAGCAGCTTGAGGCAGGGGAGAACAGATACGCAGTATTTT.

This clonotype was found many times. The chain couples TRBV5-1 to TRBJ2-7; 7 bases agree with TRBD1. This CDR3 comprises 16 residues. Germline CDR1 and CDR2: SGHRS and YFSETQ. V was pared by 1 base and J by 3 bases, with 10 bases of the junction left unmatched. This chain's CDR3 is CASSLPRDSFNYEQYF. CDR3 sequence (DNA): TGCGCCAGCAGCTTGCCACGGGACAGCTTTAACTACGAGCAGTACTTC. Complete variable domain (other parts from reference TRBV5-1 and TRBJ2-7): KAGVTQTPRYLIKTRGQQVTLSCSPISGHRSVSWYQQTPGQGLQFLFEYFSETQRNKGNFPGRFSGRQFSNSRSEMNVSTLELGDSALYLCASSLPRDSFNYEQYFGPGTRLTVT.

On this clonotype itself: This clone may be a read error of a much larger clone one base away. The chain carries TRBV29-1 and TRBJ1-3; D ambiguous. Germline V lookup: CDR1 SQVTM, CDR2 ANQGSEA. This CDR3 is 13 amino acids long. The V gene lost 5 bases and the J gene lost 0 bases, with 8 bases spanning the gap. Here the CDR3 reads CSVRSSSGNTIYF. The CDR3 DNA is TGCAGCGTTCGGTCCAGCTCTGGAAACACCATATATTTT.